This T cell receptor beta chain was retrieved from a study of spatial heterogeneity in lung cancer. On the study more broadly: The cohort: approximately 74 early-stage, untreated non-small cell lung cancer patients. Points from the study as a whole: Relative to follow-up, resection was when ubiquitous expanded tumor TCRs appeared more in blood.

This clonotype was picked up many times. Its antigen is not known. MiXCR, run by TCRdb on the 5' RACE reads, gives a single entry per CDR3 protein. The sample has 60,000 to 85,000 distinct CDR3 sequences, less than 9.5% seen once; the top ten hold 1.5% to 2%. Time point noted: blood at routine non-recurrence follow-up after resection. This sequence was found in a female donor with early-stage non-small cell lung cancer. The sequencing used PBMCs, collected at follow-up.

In nucleotides, the CDR3 is TGTGCCAGCAACCGGGACTCCCGTGACGAGCAGTTCTTC. Translating gives CASNRDSRDEQFF. The chain combines TRBV5-5 with TRBJ2-1; a possible D gene is TRBD2 (6 bases). Germline V gives CDR1 SGHKS, CDR2 YYEKEE (reference sequence). The V end lost 6 bases, the J end lost 10 bases, and 17 bases lay between the germline ends. The CDR3 spans 13 residues.